Listed below are T cell receptor beta chains from one sample, sequenced in a study of cytomegalovirus exposure and HLA in healthy donors. Sequenced by immunoSEQ multiplex PCR; TCRdb stores in-frame clones only, minus some. Here the sample spans 90,000 to 95,000 clones, more than 75% being singletons. Material for sequencing was PBMCs. Every receptor here comes from a man between 18 and 35 years old in good health and CMV-seronegative. Each CDR3 is given with its conserved first and last residue. The D gene is left open where the match is weak. For some rows the clone size is stated as once, few or many, or as a class when expanded; others skip it.

size	V	J	D	CDR3	DNA
-	TRBV30	TRBJ1-1	TRBD1	CAWTHQGGYTEAFF	TGTGCCTGGACCCATCAGGGGGGTTACACTGAAGCTTTCTTT
-	TRBV6-5	TRBJ2-7	TRBD1	CASSYPTGGLSYEQYF	TGTGCCAGCAGTTACCCCACAGGGGGCCTCTCCTACGAGCAGTACTTC
few	TRBV5-6	TRBJ2-7	TRBD1	CASSPPGTGVSLGQYF	TGTGCCAGCAGCCCTCCTGGGACAGGGGTAAGCTTGGGGCAGTACTTC
-	TRBV27	TRBJ2-7	-	CASTGYSYEQYF	TGTGCCAGCACCGGTTACTCCTACGAGCAGTACTTC
-	TRBV14	TRBJ2-2	-	CASSQVGGANTGELFF	TGTGCCAGCAGCCAAGTTGGCGGAGCGAACACCGGGGAGCTGTTTTTT
-	TRBV9	TRBJ2-7	TRBD1	CASSVGQETAYEQYF	TGTGCCAGCAGCGTGGGACAGGAGACGGCCTACGAGCAGTACTTC
few	TRBV5-1	TRBJ2-5	-	CASSLLDSSPETQYF	TGCGCCAGCAGCTTGTTGGACAGTTCCCCCGAGACCCAGTACTTC
-	TRBV19	TRBJ1-1	-	CASSTETGLNTEAFF	TGTGCCAGTAGTACCGAGACAGGACTGAACACTGAAGCTTTCTTT
-	TRBV18	TRBJ1-1	TRBD1	CASSPSKWTGGLAAGEAFF	TGTGCCAGCTCACCCTCCAAGTGGACAGGGGGCTTAGCGGCGGGTGAAGCTTTCTTT
few	TRBV6-5	TRBJ1-1	-	CASSAQENTEAFF	TGTGCCAGCAGTGCCCAGGAGAACACTGAAGCTTTCTTT
-	TRBV7-9	TRBJ2-5	TRBD1	CASSLGQGWETQYF	TGTGCCAGCAGCTTGGGACAGGGGTGGGAGACCCAGTACTTC
-	TRBV9	TRBJ2-3	-	CASSSRHSTDTQYF	TGTGCCAGCAGCTCCCGACACTCCACAGATACGCAGTATTTT
-	TRBV9	TRBJ1-2	-	CASSVVPGGGYGYTF	TGTGCCAGCAGCGTAGTTCCGGGAGGGGGCTATGGCTACACCTTC
-	TRBV9	TRBJ2-5	TRBD2	CASSVRPSGGKETQYF	TGTGCCAGCAGCGTTCGCCCTAGCGGGGGGAAAGAGACCCAGTACTTC
few	TRBV10-3	TRBJ2-3	TRBD1	CAISEPTKDRGSTSTDTQYF	TGTGCCATCAGTGAGCCTACCAAAGACAGGGGCTCCACTAGCACAGATACGCAGTATTTT
-	TRBV27	TRBJ2-5	TRBD2	CASSLNTGTRSVLSETQYF	TGTGCCAGCAGTTTAAATACCGGGACTAGATCGGTCCTCAGCGAGACCCAGTACTTC
-	TRBV6-1	TRBJ1-1	-	CASSELRVGRAEAFF	TGTGCCAGCAGTGAGCTCAGGGTGGGGAGGGCTGAAGCTTTCTTT
-	TRBV5-1	TRBJ2-2	TRBD1	CASSLTGSGELFF	TGCGCCAGCAGCCTGACAGGGTCCGGGGAGCTGTTTTTT
-	TRBV9	TRBJ2-1	TRBD2	CASSAPGLTNNEQFF	TGTGCCAGCAGCGCTCCGGGACTAACGAACAATGAGCAGTTCTTC
-	TRBV7-9	TRBJ1-2	-	CSSSYRDNYGYTF	TGTTCCAGCAGCTACAGGGATAACTATGGCTACACCTTC
-	TRBV6-5	TRBJ2-7	-	CASSYQQVVDEQYF	TGTGCCAGCAGTTACCAGCAGGTAGTAGACGAGCAGTACTTC
-	TRBV18	TRBJ2-1	-	CASSLEENEQFF	TGTGCCAGCTCACTGGAGGAGAATGAGCAGTTCTTC
once	TRBV5-1	TRBJ1-3	-	CASSPTSGNGNTIYF	TGCGCCAGCAGCCCGACCTCAGGGAATGGAAACACCATATATTTT
-	TRBV4-2	TRBJ2-7	TRBD1	CASSQETGTGGGSEYF	TGTGCCAGCAGCCAAGAGACCGGGACAGGGGGCGGGTCGGAGTACTTC
-	TRBV30	TRBJ1-1	-	CAWREMSDTEAFF	TGTGCCTGGAGGGAGATGTCAGACACTGAAGCTTTCTTT
-	TRBV29-1	TRBJ2-2	-	CSVKQGTNTGELFF	TGCAGCGTCAAGCAGGGAACGAACACCGGGGAGCTGTTTTTT
-	TRBV19	TRBJ2-1	TRBD1	CASSTQAGGPRNEQFF	TGTGCCAGTAGTACCCAGGCAGGGGGCCCCCGGAATGAGCAGTTCTTC
-	TRBV16	TRBJ1-2	-	CASSHRYYGYTF	TGTGCCAGCAGCCATCGGTACTATGGCTACACCTTC
-	TRBV12-5	TRBJ1-2	TRBD1	CASGPRQGASYGYTF	TGTGCTAGTGGTCCCCGACAGGGCGCCAGCTATGGCTACACCTTC
-	TRBV28	TRBJ1-2	TRBD1	CASSSGTVGYTF	TGTGCCAGCAGTTCCGGGACAGTTGGCTACACCTTC
-	TRBV5-8	TRBJ1-1	-	CASSYSWWAEAFF	TGTGCCAGCAGCTACAGTTGGTGGGCTGAAGCTTTCTTT
-	TRBV6-5	TRBJ1-1	-	CASSFGSTGATEAFF	TGTGCCAGCAGTTTTGGTTCGACTGGGGCGACTGAAGCTTTCTTT
-	TRBV10-1	TRBJ1-3	-	CASSESHRDVVYGNTIYF	TGCGCCAGCAGTGAGTCGCACAGGGACGTCGTATACGGAAACACCATATATTTT
-	TRBV7-2	TRBJ2-2	-	CASSLKLGRGTGELFF	TGTGCCAGCAGCTTAAAGTTAGGCAGAGGCACCGGGGAGCTGTTTTTT
-	TRBV27	TRBJ2-3	-	CASSWGVSQYF	TGTGCCAGCAGTTGGGGGGTATCGCAGTATTTT
once	TRBV5-6	TRBJ1-2	TRBD1	CASSLRDRGTHGYTF	TGTGCCAGCAGCTTGAGGGACAGGGGTACCCATGGCTACACCTTC
-	TRBV28	TRBJ1-2	-	CASSLGGRANYGYTF	TGTGCCAGCAGTTTGGGTGGGAGAGCTAACTATGGCTACACCTTC
-	TRBV11-2	TRBJ1-3	TRBD1	CASSKAQGKNTIYF	TGTGCCAGCAGCAAAGCACAGGGGAAAAACACCATATATTTT
-	TRBV11-2	TRBJ1-1	-	CASSPTQILTEAFF	TGTGCCAGCAGCCCAACGCAGATCTTGACTGAAGCTTTCTTT
-	TRBV10-3	TRBJ1-1	-	CAIRELYTGEAFF	TGTGCCATCAGGGAGTTATATACAGGTGAAGCTTTCTTT
-	TRBV6-5	TRBJ2-7	-	CASSYSNRAGEQYF	TGTGCCAGCAGTTACTCGAACAGGGCGGGCGAGCAGTACTTC
-	TRBV11-2	TRBJ2-2	-	CASSLAVLVARVTGELFF	TGTGCCAGCAGCTTAGCGGTCCTGGTAGCTCGTGTCACCGGGGAGCTGTTTTTT
-	TRBV5-4	TRBJ1-1	-	CASSPDRRETEAFF	TGTGCCAGCAGTCCCGACAGGAGAGAAACTGAAGCTTTCTTT
-	TRBV29-1	TRBJ2-4	TRBD1	CSVTRQGGAKNIQYF	TGCAGCGTTACGCGACAGGGGGGAGCCAAAAACATTCAGTACTTC
-	TRBV2	TRBJ1-6	-	CASSDTPPLYNSPLHF	TGTGCCAGCAGTGATACCCCCCCACTTTATAATTCACCCCTCCACTTT
few	TRBV4-2	TRBJ1-1	TRBD1	CASSQDEGQGNTEAFF	TGTGCCAGCAGCCAAGACGAGGGACAGGGGAACACTGAAGCTTTCTTT
-	TRBV7-7	TRBJ1-5	-	CASILGGVSNQPQHF	TGTGCCAGCATCCTAGGGGGGGTTAGCAATCAGCCCCAGCATTTT
-	TRBV5-1	TRBJ1-4	TRBD1	CASSSTGVRAANEKLFF	TGCGCCAGCAGCTCCACAGGGGTACGAGCGGCTAATGAAAAACTGTTTTTT
-	TRBV7-9	TRBJ1-2	-	CASSKALSTAPYGYTF	TGTGCCAGCAGCAAAGCCCTATCGACAGCGCCTTATGGCTACACCTTC
-	TRBV2	TRBJ2-1	TRBD1	CASSDSVDRSYNEQFF	TGTGCCAGCAGTGATTCGGTGGACAGGAGCTACAATGAGCAGTTCTTC
-	TRBV21-1	TRBJ1-3	-	CASSKVTVTIYF	TGTGCCAGCAGCAAAGTAACGGTTACCATATATTTT
-	TRBV28	TRBJ2-7	-	CASGRTPGVVEQYF	TGTGCCAGCGGGAGGACTCCGGGCGTCGTTGAGCAGTACTTC
-	TRBV5-3	TRBJ1-5	TRBD1	CARSPPGGGSNQPQHF	TGTGCCAGATCACCTCCAGGGGGCGGGAGCAATCAGCCCCAGCATTTT
-	TRBV9	TRBJ2-1	-	CASSVGRGSYNEQFF	TGTGCCAGCAGCGTAGGAAGGGGCTCCTACAATGAGCAGTTCTTC